The rows below give T cell receptor beta chains drawn from one sample of a study of blood T cell repertoires in COVID-19. Measured with immunoSEQ multiplex PCR; TCRdb has only the in-frame clones, and not every one. The sample holds more than 250,000 clones, roughly 84% seen once. The sequencing sample was made of peripheral blood. Source of these receptors: a human donor in a cohort sampled during active COVID-19. Both conserved end residues are trimmed from each CDR3. The D gene is left open where the match is weak.

>.|TRBV7-2|TRBJ1-6
ASSLTSTGMGGSPLH
>TRBD2|TRBV7-9|TRBJ2-1
ASSDRLAGVGEQF
>TRBD2|TRBV27|TRBJ2-3
ASSLSRAGGLTDTQY
>.|TRBV7-9|TRBJ1-1
ASRNTENTEAF
>.|TRBV7-7|TRBJ2-2
ASSLGAGPNTGELF
>.|TRBV5-6|TRBJ1-1
ASSLAPGNTEAF
>.|TRBV7-2|TRBJ1-1
ASSLGPSSAEAF
>.|TRBV6-1|TRBJ1-2
ASSEGGHGYT
>TRBD1|TRBV7-9|TRBJ2-2
ASSLLVGQGITGELF
>TRBD2|TRBV2|TRBJ2-5
ASNPGGQETQY
>.|TRBV3-1/TRBV3-2|TRBJ1-1
ASSLYPRENTEAF
>TRBD2|TRBV11-1|TRBJ2-5
ASSLGGLAQETQY
>TRBD1|TRBV11-2|TRBJ2-1
ASSLAGQGGNEQF
>TRBD1|TRBV2|TRBJ1-2
ASRVNRQGNYGYT
>TRBD1|TRBV5-1|TRBJ1-6
ASSFDRGSSYNSPLH
>.|TRBV24-1|TRBJ2-3
ATSDSPIGGTQY
>TRBD1|TRBV23-1|TRBJ2-7
ASTWGQLSSYEQY
>TRBD2|TRBV3-1/TRBV3-2|TRBJ2-3
ASSPGERGDTQY
>TRBD2|TRBV19|TRBJ2-5
ASSIGLSGKIQETQY
>TRBD1|TRBV29-1|TRBJ1-1
SAPGQGNTEAF
>.|TRBV15|TRBJ2-6
ATSRGTSGANVLT
>.|TRBV5-1|TRBJ2-1
ASSLGGLYNEQF
>TRBD1|TRBV4-1|TRBJ1-5
ASSLQGAGQPQH
>.|TRBV9|TRBJ1-6
ASSVDPQRSGNLNSPLH
>TRBD2|TRBV5-6|TRBJ2-1
ASSSRGLAGYNEQF
>TRBD1|TRBV5-4|TRBJ2-7
ASSHGNDRGAEQY
>.|TRBV4-1|TRBJ2-1
ASSPIARYNEQF
>TRBD1|TRBV19|TRBJ1-2
ASSIGKGQGDYGYT
>.|TRBV18|TRBJ1-3
ASSPPGMSSGNTIY
>TRBD2|TRBV20-1|TRBJ2-1
SASSAGLAVLGNEQF
>TRBD2|TRBV2|TRBJ2-1
ASSALAGNEQF
>.|TRBV7-2|TRBJ1-2
ASSLDGSRYGYT
>TRBD1|TRBV7-2|TRBJ2-7
ASSFPGTGGYEQY
>.|TRBV2|TRBJ2-1
ASSESLADPYNEQF
>.|TRBV9|TRBJ2-1
ASSDNPGETRSYNEQF
>TRBD1|TRBV6-1|TRBJ2-3
ASSELWTGNTDTQY
>TRBD2|TRBV11-3|TRBJ2-3
ASSSGGPGTDTQY
>TRBD1|TRBV10-1|TRBJ1-1
ASSVGQGRTEAF
>.|TRBV6-5|TRBJ2-6
ASSYFRSGANVLT
>TRBD2|TRBV11-2|TRBJ2-1
ASSLRAGGPGEQF
>.|TRBV7-6|TRBJ2-3
ASSLGSSTRTDTQY
>TRBD2|TRBV7-3|TRBJ2-6
ASSLVAGSGANVLT
>TRBD1|TRBV24-1|TRBJ2-2
ATSRQGTNGELF
>.|TRBV18|TRBJ2-1
ASSPLAPTSYNEQF
>TRBD1|TRBV5-1|TRBJ2-7
ASSLAPSGTGVYEQY